The 25 T cell receptor beta chains below come from one sample, sequenced in a study of CD8+ T cells in alopecia areata. Following RNA extraction, reverse transcription yielded cDNA that acted as the sequencing template. The assay was immunoSEQ multiplex PCR, and TCRdb's table has in-frame clones only and misses some. This table has tens of thousands of clones, approximately 46% appearing once. The sequenced sample was CD8+ T cells sorted from blood, obtained at week 0. The receptor set was obtained from a human donor with alopecia areata.

The genes are TRBV9 and TRBJ2-5, with TRBD2 matching over 9 bases. This CDR3 spans 14 amino acids. V lost 6 bases to trimming and J lost 4 bases; unmatched junction nucleotides: 7. Looked up from germline, CDR1 is SGDLS and CDR2 is YYNGEE. This CDR3 reads CASTRLAEGETQYF. The CDR3 bases are TGTGCCAGCACCCGACTAGCGGAGGGAGAGACCCAGTACTTC.

This clone was seen only a few times. The V and J genes are TRBV7-9 and TRBJ2-1; no definite D call. Trimming left V 1 base short and J 8 bases short, with 15 bases between. This CDR3 is 15 amino acids long. The germline V gene encodes CDR1 SEHNR and CDR2 FQNEAQ (reference sequence). This chain's CDR3 is CASSLDDTQVDEQFF. The CDR3, as DNA: TGTGCCAGCAGCTTAGATGATACTCAGGTGGATGAGCAGTTCTTC.

This rearrangement joins TRBV4-2 to TRBJ2-7; D gene uncertain. Trimming left V 1 base short and J 4 bases short, with 11 bases between. Germline CDR1 LGHNA, CDR2 YNFKEQ. CDR3 length: 14 amino acids. The CDR3 sequence: CASSQVTAPYEQYF. CDR3 sequence (DNA): TGTGCCAGCAGCCAAGTCACGGCGCCGTACGAGCAGTACTTC.

The rearrangement joins TRBV5-4 to TRBJ2-3; 14 nucleotides align to TRBD2. Germline V gene data show CDR1 as SGHNT and CDR2 as YYREEE (reference sequence). V shed 6 bases, J shed 2 bases, and the junction held 8 bases outside the gene matches. CDR3 size: 17 residues. This chain's CDR3 is CASTYETSGRATDTQYF. DNA of the CDR3: TGTGCCAGCACCTATGAGACTAGCGGGAGGGCCACAGATACGCAGTATTTT.

The table lists this clone with a few counts. V and J are TRBV5-4 and TRBJ2-2; D is uncertain. CDR1 and CDR2 from the germline V gene are SGHNT and YYREEE (reference sequence). The germline V and J ends were trimmed by 2 bases and 0 bases, with 8 bases remaining between them. This CDR3 has 15 amino acids. CDR3 protein: CASSFGTTNTGELFF. The CDR3 DNA follows: TGTGCCAGCAGCTTCGGAACTACGAACACCGGGGAGCTGTTTTTT.

This clone was detected a few times. The genes are TRBV28 and TRBJ2-3, with 12 bases that match TRBD2. This CDR3 has 18 residues. CDR1 is MDHEN and CDR2 is SYDVKM in the germline V gene. V lost 3 bases to trimming and J lost 0 bases; unmatched junction nucleotides: 7. CDR3 sequence (DNA): TGTGCCAGCAGTTTGTACTCGGGACTAGCGGGCAGCACAGATACGCAGTATTTT. Its protein is CASSLYSGLAGSTDTQYF.

The rearrangement uses TRBV29-1 and TRBJ2-5; 11 bases match TRBD2. Germline assignment: CDR1 SQVTM and CDR2 ANQGSEA. With V trimmed by 6 bases and J by 4 bases, 4 bases remained unmatched. This CDR3 comprises 13 residues. CDR3 amino acids: CSVVSGRAETQYF. DNA for the CDR3: TGCAGCGTGGTTAGCGGGAGGGCAGAGACCCAGTACTTC.

The chain recombines TRBV30 with TRBJ1-1; 7 nucleotides align to TRBD1. CDR1 and CDR2 (germline): GTSNPN, SVGIG (reference sequence). CDR3 length equals 12 residues. V was clipped by 2 bases and J by 4 bases; unmatched bases: 1. The CDR3 spells CAWSPGGTEAFF. The CDR3 nucleotides are TGTGCCTGGAGTCCAGGGGGCACTGAAGCTTTCTTT.

V usage is TRBV19 and J usage is TRBJ2-7; D is possibly TRBD2 (6 bases). V was clipped by 7 bases and J by 1 base, with 14 bases between them. The CDR3 covers 14 residues. Germline V gene sequence: CDR1 LNHDA, CDR2 SQIVND (reference sequence). This CDR3 reads CASNPGGPSYEQYF. The DNA for the CDR3 is TGTGCCAGTAATCCAGGAGGGCCTTCCTACGAGCAGTACTTC.

This chain uses TRBV28 with TRBJ1-5; 7 bases map to TRBD1. Germline CDR1 MDHEN, CDR2 SYDVKM. The CDR3 totals 15 residues. V shed 4 bases and J 7 bases; nucleotides not matched to a gene: 10. CDR3: CASSSGDSQRQPQHF. The CDR3 DNA sequence: TGTGCCAGCAGTTCAGGGGACAGTCAACGACAGCCCCAGCATTTT.

The chain combines TRBV25-1 with TRBJ1-6, with TRBD1 identical over 8 bases. The CDR3 consists of 16 residues. Germline V lookup: CDR1 MGHDK, CDR2 SYGVNS. The V segment lost 3 bases and the J segment 9 bases; nucleotides outside the gene matches: 10. CDR3 in DNA: TGTGCCAGCAGTGACGACAGGGGTGGGATCGGTTCACCCCTCCACTTT. Protein product: CASSDDRGGIGSPLHF.

The chain is built from TRBV9 and TRBJ2-3, with 7 bases matching TRBD2. V was pared by 3 bases and J by 13 bases, with 14 bases of the junction left unmatched. CDR3 size: 14 residues. Germline CDR1 and CDR2: SGDLS and YYNGEE. CDR3 nucleotide sequence: TGTGCCAGCAGCGCCGAGGGTGGGGGAGGGCCGGAGTATTTT. It is translated as CASSAEGGGGPEYF.

This clone was observed a few times. The genes are TRBV7-9 and TRBJ1-1, with D unclear. Trimming removed 6 bases at V and 0 bases at J, with 8 bases between. CDR3 length: 13 amino acids. From germline, CDR1 is SEHNR and CDR2 FQNEAQ (reference sequence). The CDR3 reads CASRTVMNTEAFF. DNA of the CDR3: TGTGCCAGCAGAACAGTGATGAACACTGAAGCTTTCTTT.

This chain uses TRBV30 with TRBJ1-1, with a possible D match to TRBD1 (5 bases). In germline, CDR1 is GTSNPN, CDR2 SVGIG (reference sequence). The CDR3 runs 12 residues. Between the trimmed V and J ends, which lost 1 base and 8 bases, there was a span of 11 bases. The CDR3 DNA reads TGTGCCTGGAGTGGACAGCTAAGGGAAGCTTTCTTT. Protein product: CAWSGQLREAFF.

V usage is TRBV15 and J usage is TRBJ2-3; the D gene could be TRBD1 or TRBD2 (5 bases each). Germline lookup yields CDR1 LNHNV and CDR2 YYDKDF (reference sequence). V was cut by 5 bases and J by 2 bases, with 14 bases left in between. This CDR3 has 15 residues. CDR3 loop: CATSFARGDTDTQYF. CDR3 nucleotides: TGTGCCACCAGCTTCGCGAGGGGAGACACAGATACGCAGTATTTT.

This chain uses TRBV6-5 with TRBJ1-5; D may be TRBD1 (5 bases). The CDR3 loop spans 12 amino acids. Trimming stripped 11 bases from V and 2 bases from J, with 10 bases between. In germline, CDR1 is MNHEY, CDR2 SVGAGI. DNA of the CDR3: TGTGCCGCCGGGGGGGGCAATCAGCCCCAGCATTTT. Its translation: CAAGGGNQPQHF.

J is TRBJ2-2 and V is TRBV9; D gene unclear. The CDR3 has 15 amino acids. Germline V lookup: CDR1 SGDLS, CDR2 YYNGEE. V lost 1 base and J lost 0, with 7 bases in between. The DNA for the CDR3 is TGTGCCAGCAGCGTATCCGGACCGAACACCGGGGAGCTGTTTTTT. It specifies CASSVSGPNTGELFF.

This clone has more than one count but fewer than ten. The rearrangement links TRBV29-1 to TRBJ2-5; TRBD2 matches at 11 bases. Per the germline V gene, CDR1 is SQVTM and CDR2 is ANQGSEA. The V and J ends lost 6 bases and 5 bases, in that order; junction bases with no gene match: 2. The CDR3 covers 12 residues. CDR3 sequence reads: CSVGLAGETQYF. As DNA, the CDR3 is TGCAGCGTCGGACTAGCGGGCGAGACCCAGTACTTC.

There are a few counts of this clone. The chain couples TRBV14 to TRBJ1-2; D is unresolved. Germline assignment: CDR1 SGHDN and CDR2 FVKESK. The CDR3 has 16 residues. Trimming cost V 0 bases and J 8 bases, with 19 bases left between them. The CDR3 here is CASSQDLSGSLAGYTF. The CDR3 nucleotides read TGTGCCAGCAGCCAAGATCTTTCCGGCAGCCTAGCGGGCTACACCTTC.

The chain carries TRBV20-1 and TRBJ2-7; D unclear. The V end lost 6 bases, the J end lost 3 bases, and 9 bases lay between the germline ends. Per the germline V gene, CDR1 is DFQATT and CDR2 is SNEGSKA (reference sequence). This CDR3 region has 11 residues. CDR3 region: CSAPYNYEQYF. For the CDR3, the DNA is TGCAGTGCCCCGTACAACTACGAGCAGTACTTC.

This rearrangement joins TRBV11-2 to TRBJ2-1, with D possibly TRBD2 on 6 matching bases. The ends were cut back, 3 bases at V and 4 bases at J, with 13 bases in the middle. Germline CDR1 reads SGHAT; CDR2 reads FQNNGV. The CDR3 totals 15 residues. The chain's CDR3 is CASSFSGTGYNEQFF. Written as DNA, the CDR3 is TGTGCCAGCAGCTTCTCCGGGACTGGATACAATGAGCAGTTCTTC.

V and J are TRBV5-1 and TRBJ2-7, with D possibly being TRBD2 (5 bases). CDR1 SGHRS and CDR2 YFSETQ come from the germline V gene. The CDR3 sequence is 14 residues long. V lost 4 bases to trimming and J lost 6 bases, with 17 bases between them. The CDR3 nucleotides are TGCGCCAGCAGCCAAGGAGGATCGGAAGGCGAGCAGTACTTC. It yields the protein CASSQGGSEGEQYF.

In this sample, this clone turned up once. V and J are TRBV30 and TRBJ2-7; TRBD1 is a possible D gene (6 bases). The V end lost 4 bases, the J end lost 3 bases, and 7 bases lay between the germline ends. CDR1 is GTSNPN, CDR2 SVGIG, per germline (reference sequence). The CDR3 loop spans 11 amino acids. The CDR3 loop is CAWTTGYEQYF. CDR3 in DNA: TGTGCCTGGACGACAGGCTACGAGCAGTACTTC.

The CDR3 loop is CASSVVSSNYNEQFF. As DNA, the CDR3 is TGTGCCAGCAGCGTAGTCTCTAGCAACTACAATGAGCAGTTCTTC. This chain joins TRBV9 and TRBJ2-1; weak D call: TRBD2 (5 bases). In germline, CDR1 is SGDLS, CDR2 YYNGEE. The length of the CDR3 is 15 residues. V was cut by 0 bases and J by 3 bases, with 10 bases left in between. The full variable domain, completed using reference TRBV9 and TRBJ2-1, is DSGVTQTPKHLITATGQRVTLRCSPRSGDLSVYWYQQSLDQGLQFLIQYYNGEERAKGNILERFSAQQFPDLHSELNLSSLELGDSALYFCASSVVSSNYNEQFFGPGTRLTVL.

This sequence joins TRBV29-1 and TRBJ2-1; 13 nucleotides agree with TRBD2. CDR1 SQVTM and CDR2 ANQGSEA come from the germline V gene. V lost 5 bases and J lost 10; bases outside the gene matches: 2. CDR3 length: 12 residues. The CDR3 loop is CSVTLAGGEQFF. The CDR3 region has the DNA TGCAGCGTTACACTAGCGGGAGGGGAGCAGTTCTTC.